This is a list of T cell receptor beta chains from one sample in a study of CD4 T cells in relation to SARS-CoV-2 and coronaviruses. No cognate antigen is known for these TCRs. Sequencing was performed with immunoSEQ multiplex PCR; in TCRdb, only in-frame clones are kept and a portion is missing. The sample consists of tens of thousands of clones, around four fifths of them appearing once. The sample comprised memory CD4+ T cells from PBMCs, cultured in vitro. The receptors here all came from an adult with COVID-19. The CDR3 runs from the conserved cysteine through the conserved F or W. The D gene is left open where the match is weak. Clone size appears in some rows only: once, few, many, or a class for an expanded clone.

V gene	J gene	D gene	clone size	CDR3 DNA	CDR3 protein
TRBV5-4	TRBJ2-5	TRBD2	-	TGTGCCAGCAGCCAAAGACTAGCGGGATTACAGACCCAGTACTTC	CASSQRLAGLQTQYF
TRBV28	TRBJ1-5	TRBD1	-	TGTGCCAGCAGTTTATTGAGACAGGGCTATCAGCCCCAGCATTTT	CASSLLRQGYQPQHF
TRBV6-6	TRBJ2-3	-	-	TGTGCCAGCAGTTACTCGATAAGGGGGGATACGCAGTATTTT	CASSYSIRGDTQYF
TRBV2	TRBJ1-6	-	-	TGTGCCAGCAGTGAAGGGACGGGGAATAATTCACCCCTCCACTTT	CASSEGTGNNSPLHF
TRBV9	TRBJ2-7	TRBD2	-	TGTGCCAGCAGCGTAGGACTAGCGGGCTACGAGCAGTACTTC	CASSVGLAGYEQYF
TRBV5-4	TRBJ1-1	TRBD1	-	TGTGCCAGCAGCTTTTCGAGGGGGCAGACTGAAGCTTTCTTT	CASSFSRGQTEAFF
TRBV25-1	TRBJ2-2	TRBD1	-	TGTGCCAGCAGAGTAGACAGGGGGAACACCGGGGAGCTGTTTTTT	CASRVDRGNTGELFF
TRBV5-8	TRBJ2-3	TRBD1	few	TGTGCCAGCAGCGCGGACAGGGGGTCCACAGATACGCAGTATTTT	CASSADRGSTDTQYF
TRBV27	TRBJ1-6	-	-	TGTGCCAGCAGTTTACAGGGGAGTAATTCACCCCTCCACTTT	CASSLQGSNSPLHF
TRBV27	TRBJ2-3	TRBD2	-	TGTGCCAGCAGCCTTCGAGACGGACTAGCGGGAGGACCAGATACGCAGTATTTT	CASSLRDGLAGGPDTQYF
TRBV23-1	TRBJ1-5	-	-	TGCGCCAGCAGTCCTGGGGGCGAGGGACAGCCCCAGCATTTT	CASSPGGEGQPQHF
TRBV6-5	TRBJ2-1	-	-	TGTGCCAGCAGGGGGTCGGGCACCTATGAGCAGTTCTTC	CASRGSGTYEQFF
TRBV7-2	TRBJ2-5	-	-	TGTGCCAGCACCTCACCGACTGGGCGACAAGAGACCCAGTACTTC	CASTSPTGRQETQYF
TRBV28	TRBJ2-5	-	-	TGTGCCAGCAGTTCAATTACAGGGTACCAAGAGACCCAGTACTTC	CASSSITGYQETQYF
TRBV19	TRBJ2-1	-	-	TGTGCCAGTAGTACTTGGGACGCCAGAAATGAGCAGTTCTTC	CASSTWDARNEQFF
TRBV5-1	TRBJ2-3	-	-	TGCGCCAGCAGCCATCTTACAGATACGCAGTATTTT	CASSHLTDTQYF
TRBV11-3	TRBJ1-2	-	-	TGTGCCAGCAGCTTAGTCCCAGGGACTGGTGGCTACACCTTC	CASSLVPGTGGYTF
TRBV30	TRBJ2-1	-	-	TGTGCCTGGAGTCCCCCAGGGGGGGGTTTGGATGAGCAGTTCTTC	CAWSPPGGGLDEQFF
TRBV20-1	TRBJ2-7	-	-	TGCAGTGCACTTGACTCCTACGAGCAGTACTTC	CSALDSYEQYF
TRBV30	TRBJ1-2	-	-	TGTGCCCAGACAGAACCTTATGGCTACACCTTC	CAQTEPYGYTF
TRBV5-1	TRBJ1-2	-	-	TGCGCCAGCAGCTTGGAGCGGGACAACTATGGCTACACCTTC	CASSLERDNYGYTF
TRBV7-9	TRBJ2-1	-	once	TGTGCCAGCAGCTTAGCGCTCGGAGACACCTACAATGAGCAGTTCTTC	CASSLALGDTYNEQFF
TRBV19	TRBJ1-6	-	-	TGTGCCAGTATGGAAGGGGTGAACAATTCACCCCTCCACTTT	CASMEGVNNSPLHF
TRBV6-6	TRBJ2-2	-	-	TGTGCCACCCTCTTGACTCTGGGTACCACCGGGGAGCTGTTTTTT	CATLLTLGTTGELFF
TRBV6-2/TRBV6-3	TRBJ2-1	TRBD2	-	TGTGCCAGCAGTTACTCCGGGACTAGCGGGAGTCTCTTGGGTTCCAATGAGCAGTTCTTC	CASSYSGTSGSLLGSNEQFF
TRBV5-6	TRBJ2-3	-	-	TGTGCCAGCAGCTTGTGGCTGGCGAGGGTCGCAGATACGCAGTATTTT	CASSLWLARVADTQYF
TRBV15	TRBJ2-7	-	few	TGTGCCACCAGCAGAGGGGAGGGGGATGTGGACGAGCAGTACTTC	CATSRGEGDVDEQYF
TRBV11-3	TRBJ2-3	TRBD1	-	TGTGCCAGCAGCCCAGGACAGGGGGTAGTTACGCAGTATTTT	CASSPGQGVVTQYF
TRBV19	TRBJ2-5	-	-	TGTGCCAGTAGTTCTCGAGGACGGGAACAAGAGACCCAGTACTTC	CASSSRGREQETQYF
TRBV28	TRBJ1-4	-	few	TGTGCCAGCGCTAGTAGAGGTTTCGCCGAAAAACTGTTTTTT	CASASRGFAEKLFF
TRBV6-4	TRBJ2-2	-	-	TGTGCCAGCAGTGACTCGGGCACCGGGGAGCTGTTTTTT	CASSDSGTGELFF
TRBV28	TRBJ1-4	-	-	TGTGCCAGCAGTTTATTTGGGGGGACAACTAATGAAAAACTGTTTTTT	CASSLFGGTTNEKLFF
TRBV7-2	TRBJ2-1	-	-	TGTGCCAGCAGCTTAGGGCTGGCATACAATGAGCAGTTCTTC	CASSLGLAYNEQFF
TRBV7-3	TRBJ2-7	-	-	TGTGCCAGCTGTGTGGGAGCCAACTACGAGCAGTACTTC	CASCVGANYEQYF
TRBV7-8	TRBJ2-7	TRBD1	-	TGTGCCAGCACCCCATGGACAGGGGAGTACGAGCAGTACTTC	CASTPWTGEYEQYF
TRBV28	TRBJ1-4	-	few	TGTGCCAGCACCTCACAGGACAGCAATGAAAAACTGTTTTTT	CASTSQDSNEKLFF
TRBV6-1	TRBJ2-3	TRBD1	once	TGTGCCAGCAGTGAACTAGGGACAGGCACAGATACGCAGTATTTT	CASSELGTGTDTQYF
TRBV19	TRBJ2-5	TRBD1	-	TGTGCCGCTGGCAGGGGGAGAGAGACCCAGTACTTC	CAAGRGRETQYF
TRBV6-2/TRBV6-3	TRBJ2-3	-	few	TGTGCCAGCAGTTACTCGACGGGGGTAGGTGATACGCAGTATTTT	CASSYSTGVGDTQYF
TRBV5-1	TRBJ2-7	-	-	TGCGCCAGCAGCTTGGGGGACGAGCAGTACTTC	CASSLGDEQYF
TRBV18	TRBJ2-2	-	-	TGTGCCAGCTCACCACGGGGGGCAAACACCGGGGAGCTGTTTTTT	CASSPRGANTGELFF
TRBV5-4	TRBJ2-7	TRBD1	-	TGTGCCAGCAGCTTGGGGCAGGGGGCCTACGAGCAGTACTTC	CASSLGQGAYEQYF
TRBV28	TRBJ2-7	-	-	TGTGCCAGCAGTTTATTTTCGGCCGCTTACGAGCAGTACTTC	CASSLFSAAYEQYF
TRBV6-6	TRBJ1-4	TRBD1	-	TGTGCCAGCAGCTACGACCGGGGGACAGGGGACGAAAAACTGTTTTTT	CASSYDRGTGDEKLFF
TRBV18	TRBJ2-3	TRBD1	-	TGTGCCAGCTCACCCAACGAGGTGGGACAGGGTGGGAGCACAGATACGCAGTATTTT	CASSPNEVGQGGSTDTQYF
TRBV28	TRBJ1-2	TRBD1	-	TGTGCCAGCAGTTTAGCCGGGACAGGGTATGGCTACACCTTC	CASSLAGTGYGYTF
TRBV2	TRBJ2-2	TRBD1	once	TGTGCCAGCGGCCCCCGGACAGGGGCCGGGGAGCTGTTTTTT	CASGPRTGAGELFF
TRBV5-1	TRBJ2-1	TRBD2	-	TGCGCCAGCAGCTTGGCTGGTAGCGGGAATTACAATGAGCAGTTCTTC	CASSLAGSGNYNEQFF
TRBV9	TRBJ2-3	-	-	TGTGCCAGCAGCATAGGCATCCAAGCCACAGATACGCAGTATTTT	CASSIGIQATDTQYF
TRBV6-1	TRBJ2-7	TRBD2	-	TGTGCCAGCAGTGAAGCGCTAGCGGGATCCTACGAGCAGTACTTC	CASSEALAGSYEQYF
TRBV29-1	TRBJ1-2	-	few	TGCAGCGTTGATAGTTCGTGGCAGGGGATGGGTGGCTACACCTTC	CSVDSSWQGMGGYTF
TRBV5-1	TRBJ2-3	TRBD2	-	TGCGCCAGCAGCTCCGGACTAGCGGGAGTCACGCAGTATTTT	CASSSGLAGVTQYF
TRBV2	TRBJ2-1	-	few	TGTGCCAGCAGTGCAGGGAGGTCCTACAATGAGCAGTTCTTC	CASSAGRSYNEQFF
TRBV10-3	TRBJ2-5	-	-	TGTGCCATCAGTTCTAAAGAGACCCAGTACTTC	CAISSKETQYF
TRBV25-1	TRBJ2-2	TRBD2	-	TGTGCCAGCAATGGAGCGGGAGAGGCCGGGGAGCTGTTTTTT	CASNGAGEAGELFF